This T cell receptor beta chain was found in a study of blood T cell repertoires in COVID-19. Study background: The analysed material was cDNA or gDNA that came from T cells, B-cell-depleted T cells, or PBMCs.

The method was immunoSEQ multiplex PCR; TCRdb's version includes in-frame clones alone and lacks a portion of them. The sample yields under 200,000 clones, under 90% seen once. The CDR3 loop spans 15 amino acids. CDR1 and CDR2 (germline): GTSNPN, SVGIG (reference sequence). The V and J ends lost 2 bases and 7 bases, in that order; junction bases with no gene match: 8. The sample comprised peripheral blood. The receptor's source is a woman in her 70s with COVID-19, enrolled during active disease. The rearrangement uses TRBV30 and TRBJ2-2; 9 bases align to TRBD1. The CDR3 spells CAWSSRDRDIGELFF. The CDR3 DNA is TGTGCCTGGAGTAGCCGGGACAGGGATATCGGGGAGCTGTTTTTT.